One sample yielded the 16 T cell receptor beta chains listed below, sequenced in a study of blood T cell repertoires in COVID-19. Sequencing used immunoSEQ multiplex PCR; TCRdb keeps in-frame clones, though not all of them. The sample lists 310,000 or so clones; more than 70% were seen once. The sequenced material came from peripheral blood. These receptors were obtained from a man aged 18 to 30 who had recovered from COVID-19.

V usage is TRBV5-1 and J usage is TRBJ2-7; possibly TRBD2 for D (7 bases). The V gene lost 0 bases and the J gene lost 5 bases, with 9 bases spanning the gap. This CDR3 is built from 13 residues. Germline assignment: CDR1 SGHRS and CDR2 YFSETQ. The CDR3 protein is CASSLAGGHEQYF. In DNA form, the CDR3 reads TGCGCCAGCAGCTTGGCGGGGGGCCACGAGCAGTACTTC.

V is TRBV2 and J is TRBJ2-5; D possibly corresponds to TRBD2 (6 bases). Looked up from germline, CDR1 is SNHLY and CDR2 is FYNNEI. The CDR3 is 14 residues long. V lost 7 bases and J 5 bases, leaving 17 bases between the germline ends. The CDR3 loop reads CASTGRGGWETQYF. The CDR3 nucleotides are TGTGCCAGCACCGGCCGGGGAGGTTGGGAGACCCAGTACTTC. The whole variable domain, filled in from reference TRBV2 and TRBJ2-5, reads EPEVTQTPSHQVTQMGQEVILRCVPISNHLYFYWYRQILGQKVEFLVSFYNNEISEKSEIFDDQFSVERPDGSNFTLKIRSTKLEDSAMYFCASTGRGGWETQYFGPGTRLLVL.

This chain links TRBV12-3 or TRBV12-4 with TRBJ2-7, with a possible D match to TRBD2 (5 bases). The V and J ends lost 7 bases and 7 bases respectively, with 17 bases between them. CDR3 length equals 13 residues. In nucleotides, the CDR3 is TGTGCCAGCACCCATGGTCGGAGAGGGGAGCAGTACTTC. It is translated as CASTHGRRGEQYF.

The chain couples TRBV3-1 (or the pseudogene TRBV3-2) to TRBJ2-4; 10 bases map to TRBD2. Trimming removed 0 bases from V and 8 bases from J; junction bases left unmatched: 7. CDR3 length equals 16 residues. The germline CDR1 and CDR2 sequences are LGHDT and YNNKEL (reference sequence). In DNA form, the CDR3 reads TGTGCCAGCAGCCAAGAGGGAGCGGGGGGGCCGCACATTCAGTACTTC. The encoded protein is CASSQEGAGGPHIQYF.

This chain connects TRBV5-4 to TRBJ2-7, with 9 positions matching TRBD2. Germline loops: CDR1 SGHNT, CDR2 YYREEE (reference sequence). V was pared by 0 bases and J by 5 bases, with 12 bases of the junction left unmatched. The CDR3 consists of 17 residues. As DNA, the CDR3 is TGTGCCAGCAGCTTGGGAGGAGCGAGCGGGAGGCCCCACGAGCAGTACTTC. Residues: CASSLGGASGRPHEQYF.

The chain employs TRBV4-2 and TRBJ2-7, with 14 bases fitting TRBD2. The V gene's germline CDR1 is LGHNA and CDR2 YNFKEQ. This CDR3 region has 18 residues. Trimming took 0 bases from V and 5 from J; bases not matched to a gene: 9. CDR3 in amino acids: CASSQDYGGLAGVDEQYF. The CDR3, as DNA: TGTGCCAGCAGCCAAGACTACGGGGGACTAGCGGGAGTGGACGAGCAGTACTTC.

The chain links TRBV7-2 to TRBJ2-7; 10 bases are shared with TRBD2. The CDR3 is made up of 15 amino acids. Germline CDR1 SGHTA, CDR2 FQGNSA. The V and J ends lost 4 bases and 2 bases, in that order; junction bases with no gene match: 5. Here the CDR3 reads CASSYLAGVAYEQYF. Here the CDR3 DNA reads TGTGCCAGCAGCTATCTAGCGGGAGTAGCCTACGAGCAGTACTTC.

This chain joins TRBV11-1 and TRBJ1-1; D possibly corresponds to TRBD1 (5 bases). Germline V gene lookup returns CDR1 SGHAT and CDR2 FQDESV (reference sequence). Deletions cut 5 bases from V and 5 bases from J, with 18 bases between. The CDR3 is 15 amino acids. The CDR3 is CASSGSRDWGTEAFF. CDR3 bases: TGTGCCAGCAGCGGCTCTCGGGACTGGGGAACTGAAGCTTTCTTT.

This chain joins TRBV29-1 and TRBJ2-1; 9 bases match TRBD1. The trim removed 2 bases at V and 3 bases at J, leaving 14 bases unmatched. CDR1 and CDR2 from the germline V gene are SQVTM and ANQGSEA. The CDR3 sequence is 18 residues long. CDR3 sequence (DNA): TGCAGCGTTGAAAATGGAGGGACAGGGTTAGGGGACTACAATGAGCAGTTCTTC. This translates into CSVENGGTGLGDYNEQFF.

This clone was counted once. The V and J genes are TRBV27 and TRBJ2-2, with D possibly being TRBD1 (6 bases). The V end lost 6 bases, the J end lost 4 bases, and 12 bases lay between the germline ends. There are 14 residues in the CDR3. In germline, CDR1 is MNHEY, CDR2 SMNVEV (reference sequence). CDR3 loop: CASRQGWGTGELFF. The CDR3 coding sequence is TGTGCCAGCAGACAGGGATGGGGCACCGGGGAGCTGTTTTTT.

The CDR3 spells CASSRGWGIMNTEAFF. The DNA for the CDR3 is TGTGCCAGTAGTAGGGGATGGGGCATTATGAACACTGAAGCTTTCTTT. This chain uses TRBV19 with TRBJ1-1; D is possibly TRBD1 (5 bases). V gave up 4 bases and J gave up 0 bases, with 15 bases separating them. CDR3 size: 16 residues. Germline V gene sequence: CDR1 LNHDA, CDR2 SQIVND (reference sequence).

The CDR3 region is CSADRGRYGYTF. The CDR3 bases are TGCAGCGCGGACAGGGGGCGGTATGGCTACACCTTC. The chain couples TRBV29-1 to TRBJ1-2, with 11 nucleotides matching TRBD1. CDR3 length: 12 amino acids. With 7 bases clipped from V and 5 bases from J, the junction kept 3 bases outside the gene matches. The germline CDR1 and CDR2 sequences are SQVTM and ANQGSEA.

The chain combines TRBV7-9 with TRBJ1-1, with 7 bases matching TRBD1. J lost 3 bases, V lost 4 bases, and 8 bases had no gene match. The CDR3 sequence is 15 residues long. Germline V gives CDR1 SEHNR, CDR2 FQNEAQ (reference sequence). The CDR3, as DNA: TGTGCCAGCAGCTCTACAGGGGCCCCAGACACTGAAGCTTTCTTT. This gives the protein CASSSTGAPDTEAFF.

This chain joins TRBV5-1 and TRBJ2-2; D not certain. The CDR3 spans 14 residues. The germline V gene has CDR1 SGHRS and CDR2 YFSETQ. V lost 7 bases, J lost 1 base, and 11 bases lay in between. The CDR3 reads CASGAQGNTGELFF. The DNA for the CDR3 is TGCGCCAGCGGAGCACAAGGGAACACCGGGGAGCTGTTTTTT.

The CDR3 DNA is TGTGCCAGCAGTTACTTCGGGACAGGGAACGAGCAGTACTTC. Translated, it gives CASSYFGTGNEQYF. The chain uses TRBV6-5 and TRBJ2-7; 9 nucleotides agree with TRBD1. V lost 1 base to trimming and J lost 5 bases; unmatched junction nucleotides: 3. The germline gives CDR1 MNHEY, CDR2 SVGAGI. The CDR3 has 14 residues.

The chain carries TRBV2 and TRBJ1-4, with D uncertain. Trimming left V 4 bases short and J 8 bases short, with 8 bases between. The CDR3 has 12 residues. In germline, CDR1 is SNHLY, CDR2 FYNNEI. The CDR3 sequence: CASSGGREKLFF. CDR3 nucleotide sequence: TGTGCCAGCAGTGGCGGCAGAGAAAAACTGTTTTTT.